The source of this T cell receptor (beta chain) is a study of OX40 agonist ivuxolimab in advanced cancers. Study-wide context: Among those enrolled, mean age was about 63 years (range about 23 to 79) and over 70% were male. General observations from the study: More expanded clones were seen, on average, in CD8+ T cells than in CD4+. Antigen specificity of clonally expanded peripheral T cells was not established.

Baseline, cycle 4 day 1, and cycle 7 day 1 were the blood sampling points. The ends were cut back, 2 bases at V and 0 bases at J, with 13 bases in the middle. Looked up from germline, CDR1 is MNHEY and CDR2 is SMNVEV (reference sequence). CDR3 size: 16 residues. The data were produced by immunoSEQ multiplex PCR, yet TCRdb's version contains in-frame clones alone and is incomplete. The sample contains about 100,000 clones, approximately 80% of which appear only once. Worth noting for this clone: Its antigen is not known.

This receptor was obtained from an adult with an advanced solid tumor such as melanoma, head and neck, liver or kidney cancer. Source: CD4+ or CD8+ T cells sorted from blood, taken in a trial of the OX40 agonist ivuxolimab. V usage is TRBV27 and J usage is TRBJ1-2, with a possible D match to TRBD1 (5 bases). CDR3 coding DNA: TGTGCCAGCAGTTTACAAGGGGCAGGGCCTAACTATGGCTACACCTTC. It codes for CASSLQGAGPNYGYTF.